Presented here are 30 T cell receptor beta chains from one specimen sequenced in a study of T cells in pancreatic ductal adenocarcinoma. The selected patients with pancreatic ductal adenocarcinoma had surgery but no neoadjuvant therapy. Method: immunoSEQ multiplex PCR; TCRdb's copy keeps in-frame clones and lacks some. The sample includes around 100,000 clones, roughly 95% of them seen just once. Sample: PBMCs. The receptors here all came from a human donor with pancreatic ductal adenocarcinoma.

The V and J genes are TRBV6-6 and TRBJ2-6; the D gene is possibly TRBD2 (6 bases). V gave up 8 bases and J gave up 3 bases, with 14 bases separating them. The CDR3 totals 15 residues. CDR1 is MNHNY, CDR2 SVGAGI, per germline (reference sequence). This chain's CDR3 is CASCQLAFGANVLTF. The CDR3 DNA sequence: TGTGCCAGCTGCCAACTAGCTTTTGGGGCCAACGTCCTGACTTTC.

This chain connects TRBV7-2 to TRBJ2-7, with 14 bases identical to TRBD2. Germline loops: CDR1 SGHTA, CDR2 FQGNSA. The CDR3 spans 16 residues. V gave up 4 bases and J gave up 4 bases; unmatched junction bases: 6. The CDR3 DNA is TGTGCCAGCAGCTCGGGACTAGCGGGAGCGGGGTACGAGCAGTACTTC. Encoded protein: CASSSGLAGAGYEQYF.

This sequence joins TRBV5-1 and TRBJ2-2; D uncertain. Germline loops: CDR1 SGHRS, CDR2 YFSETQ. V lost 5 bases to trimming and J lost 2 bases, with 13 bases between them. The CDR3 length is 15 residues. CDR3 coding DNA: TGCGCCAGCAGTTCCGACACGCTAAACACCGGGGAGCTGTTTTTT. Translating gives CASSSDTLNTGELFF.

This chain joins TRBV28 and TRBJ1-1; the D is unclear. This CDR3 is 13 amino acids long. Trimming took 8 bases from V and 4 from J, leaving 14 bases between them. Germline CDR1 and CDR2: MDHEN and SYDVKM. The CDR3 protein is CASFEAPGTEAFF. CDR3 DNA: TGTGCCAGCTTTGAGGCGCCGGGCACTGAAGCTTTCTTT. The complete variable domain, with remaining parts taken from reference TRBV28 and TRBJ1-1, reads DVKVTQSSRYLVKRTGEKVFLECVQDMDHENMFWYRQDPGLGLRLIYFSYDVKMKEKGDIPEGYSVSREKKERFSLILESASTNQTSMYLCASFEAPGTEAFFGQGTRLTVV.

This clone was seen just once. This chain uses TRBV27 with TRBJ2-7; D is possibly TRBD1 (5 bases). Deletions cut 7 bases from V and 4 bases from J, with 14 bases between. Germline V gives CDR1 MNHEY, CDR2 SMNVEV (reference sequence). The CDR3 totals 13 residues. This CDR3 reads CASIDSLRYEQYF. DNA of the CDR3: TGTGCCAGCATAGACAGTCTAAGGTACGAGCAGTACTTC.

The chain is built from TRBV27 and TRBJ2-2, with 10 bases identical to TRBD1. J gave up 8 bases and V 5 bases, and 5 bases lay outside the gene matches. The germline gives CDR1 MNHEY, CDR2 SMNVEV (reference sequence). The CDR3 has 14 residues. The CDR3 sequence: CASSRQGAGGELFF. In DNA, the CDR3 is TGTGCCAGCAGTAGACAGGGGGCTGGGGGGGAGCTGTTTTTT.

This clone was recorded once. DNA for the CDR3: TGTGCCAGCAGCGTAGACACAAACAATGAGCAGTTCTTC. Translated, it gives CASSVDTNNEQFF. The rearrangement joins TRBV5-4 to TRBJ2-1, with D unresolved. CDR3 size: 13 residues. Germline V CDR1 and CDR2: SGHNT, YYREEE (reference sequence). The V gene lost 4 bases and the J gene lost 5 bases, with 10 bases spanning the gap.

CDR3 sequence reads: CASSYSPSSYEQYF. The CDR3 region has the DNA TGTGCCAGCAGTTACTCTCCTAGCTCCTACGAGCAGTACTTC. The chain carries TRBV6-5 and TRBJ2-7; D not certain. This CDR3 is built from 14 residues. CDR1 is MNHEY, CDR2 SVGAGI, per germline. The V and J ends lost 0 bases and 0 bases respectively, with 6 bases between them.

This chain connects TRBV6-1 to TRBJ2-1; D is ambiguous. The CDR3 totals 16 residues. V lost 4 bases to trimming and J lost 8 bases, with 21 bases between them. The germline gives CDR1 MNHNS, CDR2 SASEGT. The CDR3 protein is CASSGLKASTGYEQFF. CDR3 in DNA: TGTGCCAGCAGTGGACTTAAAGCCTCTACGGGTTATGAGCAGTTCTTC.

This sequence joins TRBV27 and TRBJ2-7, with TRBD1 as a possible D gene (6 bases). This CDR3 spans 14 amino acids. V lost 3 bases to trimming and J lost 1 base, with 10 bases between them. The germline V gene has CDR1 MNHEY and CDR2 SMNVEV (reference sequence). The CDR3 nucleotides are TGTGCCAGCAGTTTTAAGGGGGTGTCCTACGAGCAGTACTTC. Encoded protein: CASSFKGVSYEQYF.

The chain is built from TRBV5-1 and TRBJ1-4; D unclear. The CDR3 contains 14 residues. Trimming took off 2 bases at V and 5 bases at J, with 10 bases between the two ends. Per germline, CDR1 SGHRS and CDR2 YFSETQ. CDR3 amino acids: CASSLQSSNEKLFF. The CDR3 DNA reads TGCGCCAGCAGCTTACAGAGTTCAAATGAAAAACTGTTTTTT.

The V and J genes are TRBV5-5 and TRBJ2-1, with 7 bases aligning to TRBD2. The CDR3 totals 18 residues. V lost 0 bases and J lost 7; bases outside the gene matches: 16. CDR1 is SGHKS, CDR2 YYEKEE, per germline (reference sequence). The CDR3 DNA follows: TGTGCCAGCAGCTTGGGAGCGGGGACTGAATGGTCGGGGAATGAGCAGTTCTTC. Its protein is CASSLGAGTEWSGNEQFF.

In DNA form, the CDR3 reads TGTGCCAGCAGGCTGGGGACAAACTCTGGAAACACCATATATTTT. Translation gives CASRLGTNSGNTIYF. The genes are TRBV27 and TRBJ1-3, with a possible D match to TRBD1 (6 bases). The CDR3 sequence is 15 residues long. Deletions cut 6 bases from V and 0 bases from J, with 12 bases between. CDR1 MNHEY and CDR2 SMNVEV come from the germline V gene (reference sequence).

The chain links TRBV29-1 to TRBJ2-2; 15 bases match TRBD2. The CDR3 covers 15 residues. Germline CDR1 is SQVTM and CDR2 is ANQGSEA. V lost 7 bases to trimming and J lost 5 bases; unmatched junction nucleotides: 5. CDR3 nucleotides: TGCAGCGGAATGGGACTAGCGGGAGGTACCGGGGAGCTGTTTTTT. It encodes CSGMGLAGGTGELFF.

The chain employs TRBV6-6 and TRBJ2-2; no clear D gene. Trimming took off 7 bases at V and 0 bases at J, with 9 bases between the two ends. Germline CDR1 is MNHNY and CDR2 is SVGAGI (reference sequence). The CDR3 runs to 14 residues. The CDR3 region is CASKTRSNTGELFF. CDR3 DNA: TGTGCCAGCAAGACACGGTCGAACACCGGGGAGCTGTTTTTT.

The rearrangement uses TRBV5-1 and TRBJ2-7, with TRBD1 identical over 9 bases. The length of the CDR3 is 15 residues. Germline V gives CDR1 SGHRS, CDR2 YFSETQ. V was clipped by 1 base and J by 3 bases; unmatched bases: 5. The CDR3, as DNA: TGCGCCAGCAGCTTGACTAGGACAGGGGTCTACGAGCAGTACTTC. Translating gives CASSLTRTGVYEQYF.

The CDR3 loop reads CASRKTETTDTQYF. The CDR3 coding sequence is TGTGCCAGCAGAAAAACAGAGACCACAGATACGCAGTATTTT. The V call is TRBV7-8, the J call TRBJ2-3; D is ambiguous. The ends were cut back, 6 bases at V and 2 bases at J, with 12 bases in the middle. The CDR3 consists of 14 residues. Germline lookup yields CDR1 SGHVS and CDR2 FQNEAQ.

The V and J genes are TRBV10-3 and TRBJ2-3, with D maybe TRBD2 (5 bases). Germline V gives CDR1 ENHRY, CDR2 SYGVKD. V was shortened by 3 bases and J by 5 bases, with 9 bases between the two germline ends. This CDR3 is 13 amino acids long. The CDR3 sequence: CAISDTAGDTQYF. CDR3 in DNA: TGTGCCATCAGTGATACCGCGGGAGATACGCAGTATTTT.

V is TRBV27 and J is TRBJ2-7; D perhaps matches TRBD1 (5 bases). This CDR3 spans 13 amino acids. Deletions cut 5 bases from V and 9 bases from J, with 17 bases between. The germline gives CDR1 MNHEY, CDR2 SMNVEV (reference sequence). The CDR3 here is CASSRGHKGWQYF. The CDR3 DNA reads TGTGCCAGCAGTCGAGGACACAAGGGTTGGCAGTACTTC.

This clone has a single count. The genes are TRBV6-5 and TRBJ2-7; D perhaps matches TRBD2 (5 bases). The CDR3 is 14 residues long. Trimming stripped 4 bases from V and 4 bases from J, with 14 bases between. The germline V gene encodes CDR1 MNHEY and CDR2 SVGAGI. The CDR3 DNA is TGTGCCAGCAGTTTACGGACGGGGATTTACGAGCAGTACTTC. Encoded protein: CASSLRTGIYEQYF.

The chain has TRBV6-5 and TRBJ1-3; D unresolved. Germline-derived CDR1 and CDR2 are MNHEY and SVGAGI. The V and J ends lost 9 bases and 1 base respectively, with 10 bases between them. This CDR3 is built from 13 residues. CDR3 amino acids: CASLGSSGNTIYF. The CDR3 DNA reads TGTGCCAGTCTCGGGTCGTCTGGAAACACCATATATTTT.

The chain recombines TRBV18 with TRBJ2-3; 8 bases fit TRBD2. Looked up from germline, CDR1 is KGHSH and CDR2 is LQKENI. CDR3 length equals 15 residues. Losses at the gene ends were 5 bases for V and 0 bases for J; bases not matched to a gene: 4. As DNA, the CDR3 is TGTGCCAGCTCAAGACTAGCGCCTAGCACAGATACGCAGTATTTT. The encoded protein is CASSRLAPSTDTQYF.

The genes are TRBV5-1 and TRBJ2-7, with D tentatively TRBD2 (6 bases). The germline V and J ends were trimmed by 0 bases and 5 bases, with 18 bases remaining between them. The CDR3 contains 16 residues. Germline V gene data show CDR1 as SGHRS and CDR2 as YFSETQ. As DNA, the CDR3 is TGCGCCAGCAGCTTGGCTTCCTTGCGGGGTGCCCACGAGCAGTACTTC. Its protein is CASSLASLRGAHEQYF.

The rearrangement links TRBV19 to TRBJ2-1, with TRBD2 matching 9 bases. With V trimmed by 8 bases and J by 5 bases, 4 bases remained unmatched. The CDR3 contains 13 residues. The germline V gene encodes CDR1 LNHDA and CDR2 SQIVND (reference sequence). The DNA for the CDR3 is TGTGCCAGTTCCGGGACTAGCCACAATGAGCAGTTCTTC. It yields the protein CASSGTSHNEQFF.

The J gene is TRBJ2-5, the V gene TRBV5-4, with 10 nucleotides matching TRBD1. Trimming at V came to 3 bases and at J to 1 base, leaving 3 bases not matched to a gene. In germline, CDR1 is SGHNT, CDR2 YYREEE (reference sequence). The CDR3 has 15 amino acids. CDR3 in amino acids: CASSSGTGVQETQYF. DNA for the CDR3: TGTGCCAGCAGCTCCGGGACAGGGGTCCAAGAGACCCAGTACTTC.

The rearrangement uses TRBV30 and TRBJ2-3; possibly TRBD1 for D (5 bases). CDR3 length: 15 amino acids. Germline values: CDR1 GTSNPN, CDR2 SVGIG (reference sequence). V was pared by 2 bases and J by 2 bases, with 14 bases between. CDR3 region: CAWSRGGSPTDTQYF. CDR3 sequence (DNA): TGTGCCTGGAGTAGGGGCGGATCTCCCACAGATACGCAGTATTTT.

J is TRBJ2-1 and V is TRBV5-1, with 7 bases fitting TRBD2. This CDR3 has 15 residues. CDR1 and CDR2 (germline): SGHRS, YFSETQ. With 2 bases clipped from V and 4 bases from J, the junction kept 6 bases outside the gene matches. The CDR3 sequence: CASSFTSETYNEQFF. CDR3 DNA: TGCGCCAGCAGCTTTACTAGCGAGACTTACAATGAGCAGTTCTTC.

V gene TRBV19 combines with J gene TRBJ2-7; TRBD1 agrees at 10 bases. The CDR3 totals 13 residues. Germline V lookup: CDR1 LNHDA, CDR2 SQIVND (reference sequence). J gave up 6 bases and V 4 bases, and 3 bases lay outside the gene matches. The CDR3 loop reads CASSTGTGVEQYF. CDR3 coding DNA: TGTGCCAGTAGTACCGGGACAGGGGTCGAGCAGTACTTC.

J is TRBJ1-5 and V is TRBV7-2; D gene unclear. V shed 1 base and J shed 1 base, with 11 bases lying between them. This CDR3 has 16 amino acids. The germline gives CDR1 SGHTA, CDR2 FQGNSA. As DNA, the CDR3 is TGTGCCAGCAGCTTAGTGGAGAGAGGGAGCAATCAGCCCCAGCATTTT. Its protein product is CASSLVERGSNQPQHF.

The CDR3 loop reads CAWGRGTYEQYF. DNA of the CDR3: TGTGCCTGGGGGCGGGGGACCTACGAGCAGTACTTC. The chain couples TRBV30 to TRBJ2-7; 7 positions agree with TRBD2. Germline loops: CDR1 GTSNPN, CDR2 SVGIG (reference sequence). With V trimmed by 5 bases and J by 2 bases, 3 bases remained unmatched. This CDR3 has 12 amino acids.